The rows below give T cell receptor beta chains drawn from one sample of a study of blood T cell repertoires in COVID-19. Produced via immunoSEQ multiplex PCR; TCRdb's table is partial and in-frame only. The sample records 150,000 to 200,000 clones, roughly 82% being singletons. Sequenced input: PBMCs or T cells enriched from blood (not recorded which). The receptors were sampled from a woman aged 60-75 years with acute COVID-19. The CDR3 runs from the conserved cysteine through the conserved F or W. The D gene is left open where the match is weak. For some rows the clone size is stated as once, few or many, or as a class when expanded; others skip it.

cdr3_nt cdr3_aa clone_size d_call v_call cdr3_length j_call
TGTGCCAGCAGATCAGGACAGACGGGAAACACCATATATTTT CASRSGQTGNTIYF NA NA TRBV6-6 14 TRBJ1-3
TGTGCCAGCAGCTCAGGGACAGGTGTGTGGAGGGCCCAGTACTTC CASSSGTGVWRAQYF NA TRBD1 TRBV6-5 15 TRBJ2-5
TGTGCCAGCAGCGGGGGACTAGCGGGCCTCACAGATACGCAGTATTTT CASSGGLAGLTDTQYF NA TRBD2 TRBV11-2 16 TRBJ2-3
TGCGCCAGCAGCCAAGAGTCCGTCACTGAAGCTTTCTTT CASSQESVTEAFF NA NA TRBV4-3 13 TRBJ1-1
TGTGCCAGCAGCCCCGACAGAAACAATGAGCAGTTCTTC CASSPDRNNEQFF NA NA TRBV11-2 13 TRBJ2-1
TGTGCCACCAGTGATATCAAACTAGCCACTGAGCAGTTCTTC CATSDIKLATEQFF NA NA TRBV24-1 14 TRBJ2-1
TGTGCCAGCAGGACTAGGGATGCAACTAATGAAAAACTGTTTTTT CASRTRDATNEKLFF few NA TRBV7-6 15 TRBJ1-4
TGCGCCAGCAGCTTTGGAAGAATAGACAGGGGGAAAGAGACCCAGTACTTC CASSFGRIDRGKETQYF NA TRBD1 TRBV5-1 17 TRBJ2-5
TGTGCCAGCAGTGAGGCCAGGGCGTCCTCTGGAAACACCATATATTTT CASSEARASSGNTIYF NA NA TRBV6-1 16 TRBJ1-3
TGTGCCAGCAGCCCGCTCAGCAAGGGCGGGGACTATGGCTACACCTTC CASSPLSKGGDYGYTF NA NA TRBV5-4 16 TRBJ1-2
TGTGCCAGCAGCTTGGGACAGGGAGCTTTAAGCAATGAGCAGTTCTTC CASSLGQGALSNEQFF NA TRBD1 TRBV5-4 16 TRBJ2-1
TGTGCCAGCAGCCGCTACGCCGGGGAGCTGTTTTTT CASSRYAGELFF NA NA TRBV7-9 12 TRBJ2-2
TGTGCCAGCAGCCCGGCCGGGGCGGGGGGGTACAATGAGCAGTTCTTC CASSPAGAGGYNEQFF NA TRBD2 TRBV5-4 16 TRBJ2-1
TGCAGCGTTGAGGGTTTAGACAAGTCTATGGATGAGCAGTTCTTC CSVEGLDKSMDEQFF NA NA TRBV29-1 15 TRBJ2-1
TGTGCCAGCAGCCAAGGAGCGAACTATGGCTACACCTTC CASSQGANYGYTF NA NA TRBV14 13 TRBJ1-2
TGTGCCAGCAGGGGACTAGCGGGGGTCCTAGGGCTGTTTTTT CASRGLAGVLGLFF NA TRBD2 TRBV2 14 TRBJ2-2
TGTGCCAGCAGTTACTCGTCGACTAGCGGGAGAAATGAGCAGTTCTTC CASSYSSTSGRNEQFF NA TRBD2 TRBV6-5 16 TRBJ2-1
TGCGCCAGCAGCCGAGAGGCGGGACAGGACAACGTCCTGACTTTC CASSREAGQDNVLTF few TRBD1 TRBV4-3 15 TRBJ2-6
TGTGCCAGTAGGACAGGGAATCGTAACACTGAAGCTTTCTTT CASRTGNRNTEAFF NA TRBD1 TRBV19 14 TRBJ1-1
TGTGCCAGCAGCTCTTCCGGGACAGCTAAGCCTGGCTACACCTTC CASSSSGTAKPGYTF NA TRBD1 TRBV7-2 15 TRBJ1-2
TGTGCCAGTAGTCCCCTTGGGGGGGTCTCTGGGGCCAACGTCCTGACTTTC CASSPLGGVSGANVLTF NA TRBD2 TRBV19 17 TRBJ2-6
TGTGCCAGTACTTCTGGGGGAGGGGTTGGATCTGGCAGCTCACCCCTCCACTTT CASTSGGGVGSGSSPLHF NA NA TRBV19 18 TRBJ1-6
TGTGCCAGCAGCCAAAAACAGGGACCCCAAGCTTTCTTT CASSQKQGPQAFF NA NA TRBV3-1/TRBV3-2 13 TRBJ1-1
TGTGCCAGCGAACTCCCGGGAGCTAATGAGCAGTTCTTC CASELPGANEQFF NA NA TRBV5-6 13 TRBJ2-1
TGCGCCAGCAGCTTGGCCCCTGGACTAGCGGGGAGCTCCTACAATGAGCAGTTCTTC CASSLAPGLAGSSYNEQFF NA TRBD2 TRBV5-1 19 TRBJ2-1
TGTGCCAGCAGTTTAACGGGGATAAACACTGAAGCTTTCTTT CASSLTGINTEAFF once NA TRBV27 14 TRBJ1-1
TGTGCCAGCAGTTCACAGGGGTGGGGCACTGAAGCTTTCTTT CASSSQGWGTEAFF NA TRBD1 TRBV27 14 TRBJ1-1
TGTGCCAGCTCTTCGACAGACCCTGCAACTAATGAAAAACTGTTTTTT CASSSTDPATNEKLFF NA NA TRBV18 16 TRBJ1-4
TGCAGCGTTGAAGGGGGGAGGTCCGGCGGCGGAAACACCATATATTTT CSVEGGRSGGGNTIYF NA NA TRBV29-1 16 TRBJ1-3
TGTGCCAGCAGTTACTCGATTGGGCTAAAGACCCAGTACTTC CASSYSIGLKTQYF NA NA TRBV6-2/TRBV6-3 14 TRBJ2-5
TGTGCCAGCACCTCTTTTGGTTGGACAGGGCGTCCAGATACGCAGTATTTT CASTSFGWTGRPDTQYF once TRBD1 TRBV3-1/TRBV3-2 17 TRBJ2-3
TGTGCCAGCAGCTTAGAGAGCCCTGCGAACACCGGGGAGCTGTTTTTT CASSLESPANTGELFF NA NA TRBV11-3 16 TRBJ2-2
TGCGCCAGCAGCTTGGATCGGGGTTCTTGGAACACCGGGGAGCTGTTTTTT CASSLDRGSWNTGELFF NA NA TRBV5-1 17 TRBJ2-2